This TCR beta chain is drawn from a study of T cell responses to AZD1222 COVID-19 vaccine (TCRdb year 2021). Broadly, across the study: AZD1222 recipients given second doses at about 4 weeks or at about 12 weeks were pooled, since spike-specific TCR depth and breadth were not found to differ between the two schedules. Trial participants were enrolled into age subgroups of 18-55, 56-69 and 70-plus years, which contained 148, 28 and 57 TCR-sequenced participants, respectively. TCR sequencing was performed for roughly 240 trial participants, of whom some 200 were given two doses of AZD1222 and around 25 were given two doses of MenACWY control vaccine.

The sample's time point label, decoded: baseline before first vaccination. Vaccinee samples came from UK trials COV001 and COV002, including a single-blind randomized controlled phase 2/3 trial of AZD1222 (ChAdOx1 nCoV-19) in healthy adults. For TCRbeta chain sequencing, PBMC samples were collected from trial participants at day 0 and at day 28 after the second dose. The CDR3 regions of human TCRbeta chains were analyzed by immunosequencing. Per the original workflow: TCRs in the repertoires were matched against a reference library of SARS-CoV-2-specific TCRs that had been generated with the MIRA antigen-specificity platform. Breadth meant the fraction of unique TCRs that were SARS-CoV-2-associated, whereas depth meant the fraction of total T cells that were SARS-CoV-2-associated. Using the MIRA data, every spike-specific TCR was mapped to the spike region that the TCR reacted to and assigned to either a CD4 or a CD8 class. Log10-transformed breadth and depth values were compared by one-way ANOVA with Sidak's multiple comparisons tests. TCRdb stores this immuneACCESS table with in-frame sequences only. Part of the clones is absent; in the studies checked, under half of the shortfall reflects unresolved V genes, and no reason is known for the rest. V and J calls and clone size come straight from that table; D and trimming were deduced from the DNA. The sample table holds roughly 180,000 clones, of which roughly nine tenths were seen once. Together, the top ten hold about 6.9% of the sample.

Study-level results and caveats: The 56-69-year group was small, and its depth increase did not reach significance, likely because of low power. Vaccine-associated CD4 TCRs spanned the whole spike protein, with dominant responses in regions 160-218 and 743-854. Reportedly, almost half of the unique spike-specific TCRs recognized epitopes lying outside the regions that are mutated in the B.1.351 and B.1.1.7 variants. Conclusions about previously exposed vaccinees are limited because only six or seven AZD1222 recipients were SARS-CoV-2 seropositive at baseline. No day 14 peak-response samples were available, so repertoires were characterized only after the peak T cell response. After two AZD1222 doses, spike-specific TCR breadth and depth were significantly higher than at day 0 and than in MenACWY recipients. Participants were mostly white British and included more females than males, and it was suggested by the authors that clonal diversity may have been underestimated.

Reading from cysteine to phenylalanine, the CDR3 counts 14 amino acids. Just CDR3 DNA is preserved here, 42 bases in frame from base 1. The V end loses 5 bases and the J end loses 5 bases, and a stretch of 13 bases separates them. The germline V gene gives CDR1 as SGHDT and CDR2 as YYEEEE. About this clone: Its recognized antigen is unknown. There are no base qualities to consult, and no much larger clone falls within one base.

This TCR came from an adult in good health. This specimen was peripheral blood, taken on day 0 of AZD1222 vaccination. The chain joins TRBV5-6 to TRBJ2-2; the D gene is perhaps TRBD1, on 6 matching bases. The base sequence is TGTGCCAGCAGACATGAAACAGGGACCGGGGAGCTGTTTTTT. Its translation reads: CASRHETGTGELFF.